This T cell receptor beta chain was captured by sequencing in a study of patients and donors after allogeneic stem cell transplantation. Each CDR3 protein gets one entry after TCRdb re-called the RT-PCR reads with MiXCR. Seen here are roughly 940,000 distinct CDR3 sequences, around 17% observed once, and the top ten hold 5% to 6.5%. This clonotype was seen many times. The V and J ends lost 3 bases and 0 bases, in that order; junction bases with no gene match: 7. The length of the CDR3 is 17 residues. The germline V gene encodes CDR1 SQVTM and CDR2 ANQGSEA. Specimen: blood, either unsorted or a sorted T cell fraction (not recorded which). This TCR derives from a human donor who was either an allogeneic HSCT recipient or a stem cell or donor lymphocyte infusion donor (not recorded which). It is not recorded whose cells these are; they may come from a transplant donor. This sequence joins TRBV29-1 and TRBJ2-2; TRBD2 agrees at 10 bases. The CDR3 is CSVDLGLAGANTGELFF. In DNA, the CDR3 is TGCAGCGTTGATTTGGGTCTAGCGGGGGCGAACACCGGGGAGCTGTTTTTT.